This is a list of T cell receptor beta chains from one sample in a study of blood T cell repertoires in COVID-19. Measured with immunoSEQ multiplex PCR; TCRdb has only the in-frame clones, and not every one. Of approximately 81,000 clones listed, around 89% are singletons. What was sequenced was PBMCs or T cells enriched from blood (not recorded which). All receptors come from a woman in her forties or fifties with acute COVID-19. Both conserved end residues are part of each CDR3. The D gene is left open where the match is weak. A row's size may be missing; if present it is once, few, many or a size class.

TRBV19	15	-	-	TRBJ1-2	CASSIGTEGNYGYTF	TGTGCCAGTAGTATCGGTACAGAAGGTAACTATGGCTACACCTTC
TRBV2	16	-	TRBD2	TRBJ2-5	CASSESVAGEGETQYF	TGTGCCAGCAGTGAATCGGTAGCGGGAGAGGGGGAGACCCAGTACTTC
TRBV10-2	15	-	TRBD1	TRBJ2-5	CASSETGQGLETQYF	TGCGCCAGCAGTGAGACTGGACAGGGCCTGGAGACCCAGTACTTC
TRBV11-3	14	-	-	TRBJ2-1	CASSPRRGWNEQFF	TGTGCCAGCAGCCCCAGGAGGGGCTGGAATGAGCAGTTCTTC
TRBV7-8	16	-	-	TRBJ1-5	CASSLKRTESNQPQHF	TGTGCCAGCAGCCTAAAAAGGACAGAGAGCAATCAGCCCCAGCATTTT
TRBV5-6	15	-	-	TRBJ2-1	CASSLGGRPSNEQFF	TGTGCCAGCAGCTTGGGGGGGCGGCCTAGCAATGAGCAGTTCTTC
TRBV2	15	-	-	TRBJ1-1	CASSDRQRLNTEAFF	TGTGCCAGCAGCGACCGACAGAGGCTGAACACTGAAGCTTTCTTT
TRBV7-6	16	-	-	TRBJ2-7	CASSLGAGPESYEQYF	TGTGCCAGCAGCTTAGGGGCAGGCCCGGAATCCTACGAGCAGTACTTC
TRBV3-1/TRBV3-2	15	-	TRBD2	TRBJ2-5	CASMPSGREWETQYF	TGTGCCAGCATGCCTAGCGGGAGGGAATGGGAGACCCAGTACTTC
TRBV2	13	-	-	TRBJ2-1	CASTGDSYNEQFF	TGTGCCAGCACGGGGGACTCCTACAATGAGCAGTTCTTC
TRBV28	13	-	-	TRBJ2-4	CASGSPTSGVQYF	TGTGCCAGCGGCTCCCCAACTTCGGGGGTTCAGTACTTC
TRBV10-3	13	-	-	TRBJ1-2	CAISTDGNYGYTF	TGTGCCATCAGTACCGACGGGAACTATGGCTACACCTTC
TRBV29-1	14	-	-	TRBJ1-1	CSVGGPGLGTEAFF	TGCAGCGTTGGGGGCCCGGGTTTGGGCACTGAAGCTTTCTTT
TRBV7-6	15	once	-	TRBJ2-5	CASSLYSSGQETQYF	TGTGCCAGCAGCTTATACAGTTCAGGCCAAGAGACCCAGTACTTC
TRBV7-2	17	-	-	TRBJ2-2	CASSKITPGLRAGELFF	TGTGCCAGCAGCAAGATAACTCCGGGACTTAGGGCCGGGGAGCTGTTTTTT
TRBV30	12	once	-	TRBJ1-2	CAWKGTNYGYTF	TGTGCCTGGAAGGGGACTAACTATGGCTACACCTTC
TRBV7-2	18	-	-	TRBJ2-3	CASSPQPGGRTRTDTQYF	TGTGCCAGCAGCCCACAACCGGGTGGGCGGACACGCACAGATACGCAGTATTTT
TRBV30	13	-	TRBD2	TRBJ2-3	CASPSGIGDTQYF	TGTGCCTCGCCTAGCGGGATAGGAGATACGCAGTATTTT
TRBV15	15	few	TRBD1	TRBJ2-7	CATSRGGQVDYEQYF	TGTGCCACCAGCAGAGGGGGACAGGTAGACTACGAGCAGTACTTC
TRBV10-2	15	-	TRBD2	TRBJ2-2	CASKKREIHTGELFF	TGCGCCAGCAAAAAGCGGGAGATTCACACCGGGGAGCTGTTTTTT
TRBV11-2	16	few	-	TRBJ2-1	CASSSGTESSYNEQFF	TGTGCCAGCAGTAGCGGAACAGAGAGCTCCTACAATGAGCAGTTCTTC
TRBV10-3	12	-	-	TRBJ2-7	CATTNSGSEQYF	TGTGCCACTACGAATAGCGGAAGCGAGCAGTACTTC
TRBV5-1	16	-	-	TRBJ2-1	CASSLTGTGSYNEQFF	TGCGCCAGCAGCTTGACGGGAACGGGCTCCTACAATGAGCAGTTCTTC
TRBV7-2	14	-	-	TRBJ2-5	CASSLVTGKETQYF	TGTGCCAGCAGCTTGGTAACAGGGAAAGAGACCCAGTACTTC
TRBV10-3	13	once	-	TRBJ1-2	CAISVRGEFGYTF	TGTGCCATCAGTGTTCGGGGTGAGTTTGGCTACACCTTC
TRBV27	17	medium-sized	TRBD1	TRBJ1-5	CASSGIQGTGGKQPQHF	TGTGCCAGCAGCGGAATCCAAGGGACAGGGGGTAAACAGCCCCAGCATTTT
TRBV7-2	16	-	TRBD2	TRBJ2-1	CASSLFLAGFNNEQFF	TGTGCCAGCAGCTTATTCCTAGCGGGGTTCAACAATGAGCAGTTCTTC
TRBV30	13	-	TRBD1	TRBJ1-6	CAWGDREDSPLHF	TGTGCCTGGGGGGACAGGGAGGATTCACCCCTCCACTTT
TRBV9	15	-	TRBD1	TRBJ1-2	CASSFRDSSNYGYTF	TGTGCCAGCAGCTTCCGGGACAGTTCTAACTATGGCTACACCTTC
TRBV6-5	13	-	TRBD1	TRBJ1-2	CASSYGDRGGYTF	TGTGCCAGCAGTTATGGGGACAGGGGGGGCTACACCTTC
TRBV6-5	14	-	-	TRBJ2-3	CASSIRTSTDTQYF	TGTGCCAGCAGCATTAGAACGAGCACAGATACGCAGTATTTT
TRBV27	14	once	-	TRBJ1-5	CASSLGGTRQPQHF	TGTGCCAGCAGTTTGGGGGGAACAAGGCAGCCCCAGCATTTT
TRBV30	12	-	-	TRBJ1-1	CAWTGYSTEAFF	TGTGCCTGGACAGGGTATAGCACTGAAGCTTTCTTT